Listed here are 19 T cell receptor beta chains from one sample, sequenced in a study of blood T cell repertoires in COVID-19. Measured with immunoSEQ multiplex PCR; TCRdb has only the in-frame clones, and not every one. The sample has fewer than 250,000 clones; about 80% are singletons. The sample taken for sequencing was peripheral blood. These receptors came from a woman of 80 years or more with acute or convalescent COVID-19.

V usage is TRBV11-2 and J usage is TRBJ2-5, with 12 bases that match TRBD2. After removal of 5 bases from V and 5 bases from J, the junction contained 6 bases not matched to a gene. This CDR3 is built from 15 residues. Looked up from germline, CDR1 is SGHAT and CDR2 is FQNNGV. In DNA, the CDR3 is TGTGCCAGCAGCGGACCTAGCGGGGGGGCGGAGACCCAGTACTTC. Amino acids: CASSGPSGGAETQYF.

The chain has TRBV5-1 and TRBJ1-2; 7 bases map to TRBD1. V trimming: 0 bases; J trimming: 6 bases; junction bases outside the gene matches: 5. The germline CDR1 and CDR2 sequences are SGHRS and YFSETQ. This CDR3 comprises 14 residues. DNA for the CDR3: TGCGCCAGCAGCTTGGAGACAGGGATGGATGGCTACACCTTC. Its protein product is CASSLETGMDGYTF.

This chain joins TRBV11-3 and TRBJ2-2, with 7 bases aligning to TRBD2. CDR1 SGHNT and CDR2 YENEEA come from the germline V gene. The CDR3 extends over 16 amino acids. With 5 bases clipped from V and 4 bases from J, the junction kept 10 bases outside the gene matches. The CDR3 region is CASSPRAGRGTGELFF. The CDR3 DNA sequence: TGTGCCAGCAGCCCTAGAGCGGGGAGGGGCACCGGGGAGCTGTTTTTT.

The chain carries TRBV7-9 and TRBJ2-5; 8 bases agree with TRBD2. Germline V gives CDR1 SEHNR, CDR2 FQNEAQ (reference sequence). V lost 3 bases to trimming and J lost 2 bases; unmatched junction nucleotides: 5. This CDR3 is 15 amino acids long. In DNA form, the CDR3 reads TGTGCCAGCAGCTTCTTAGCGGGACGACAAGAGACCCAGTACTTC. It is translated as CASSFLAGRQETQYF.

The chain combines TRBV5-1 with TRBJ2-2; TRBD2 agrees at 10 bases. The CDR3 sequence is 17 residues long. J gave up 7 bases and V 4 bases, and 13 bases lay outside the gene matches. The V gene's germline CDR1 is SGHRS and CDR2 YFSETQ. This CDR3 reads CASSPTRAGGLGGELFF. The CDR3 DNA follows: TGCGCCAGCAGCCCGACCAGAGCGGGAGGGCTGGGCGGGGAGCTGTTTTTT. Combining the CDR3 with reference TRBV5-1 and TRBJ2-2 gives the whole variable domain KAGVTQTPRYLIKTRGQQVTLSCSPISGHRSVSWYQQTPGQGLQFLFEYFSETQRNKGNFPGRFSGRQFSNSRSEMNVSTLELGDSALYLCASSPTRAGGLGGELFFGEGSRLTVL.

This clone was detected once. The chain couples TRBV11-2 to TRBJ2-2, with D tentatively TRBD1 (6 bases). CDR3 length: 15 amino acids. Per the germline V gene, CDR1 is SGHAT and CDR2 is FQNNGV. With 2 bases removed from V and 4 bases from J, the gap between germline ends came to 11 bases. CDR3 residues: CASSLSGAVTGELFF. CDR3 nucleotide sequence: TGTGCCAGCAGCTTATCAGGGGCGGTCACCGGGGAGCTGTTTTTT.

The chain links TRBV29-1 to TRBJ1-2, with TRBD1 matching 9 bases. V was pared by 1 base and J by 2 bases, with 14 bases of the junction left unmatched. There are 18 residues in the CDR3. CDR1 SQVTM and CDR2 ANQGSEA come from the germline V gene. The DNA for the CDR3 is TGCAGCGTTGAAGGGGGGGGGACAGGGACTTCGCCCAACTATGGCTACACCTTC. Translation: CSVEGGGTGTSPNYGYTF. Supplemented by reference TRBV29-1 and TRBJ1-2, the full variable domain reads SAVISQKPSRDICQRGTSLTIQCQVDSQVTMMFWYRQQPGQSLTLIATANQGSEATYESGFVIDKFPISRPNLTFSTLTVSNMSPEDSSIYLCSVEGGGTGTSPNYGYTFGSGTRLTVV.

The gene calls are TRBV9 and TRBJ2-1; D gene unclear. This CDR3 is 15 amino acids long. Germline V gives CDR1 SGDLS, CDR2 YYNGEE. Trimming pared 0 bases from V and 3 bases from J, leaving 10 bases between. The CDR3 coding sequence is TGTGCCAGCAGCGTAGACCAAGTACACTACAATGAGCAGTTCTTC. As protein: CASSVDQVHYNEQFF.

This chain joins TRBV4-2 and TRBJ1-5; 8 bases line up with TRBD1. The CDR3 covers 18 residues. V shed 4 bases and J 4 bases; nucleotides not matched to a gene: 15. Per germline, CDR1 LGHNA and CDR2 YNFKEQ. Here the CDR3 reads CASSPTHRTGGANQPQHF. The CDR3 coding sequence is TGTGCCAGCAGCCCCACTCACCGTACAGGGGGGGCTAATCAGCCCCAGCATTTT.

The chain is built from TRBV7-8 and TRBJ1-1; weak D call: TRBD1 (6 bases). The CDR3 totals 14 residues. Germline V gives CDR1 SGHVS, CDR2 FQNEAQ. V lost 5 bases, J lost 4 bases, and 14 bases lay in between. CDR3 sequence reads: CASSGGRGATEAFF. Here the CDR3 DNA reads TGTGCCAGCAGCGGAGGCAGGGGTGCCACTGAAGCTTTCTTT.

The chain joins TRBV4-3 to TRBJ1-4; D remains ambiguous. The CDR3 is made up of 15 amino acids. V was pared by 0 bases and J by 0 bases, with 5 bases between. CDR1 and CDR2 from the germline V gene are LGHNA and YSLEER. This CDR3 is CASSQEASTNEKLFF. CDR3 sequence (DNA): TGCGCCAGCAGCCAAGAAGCATCAACTAATGAAAAACTGTTTTTT.

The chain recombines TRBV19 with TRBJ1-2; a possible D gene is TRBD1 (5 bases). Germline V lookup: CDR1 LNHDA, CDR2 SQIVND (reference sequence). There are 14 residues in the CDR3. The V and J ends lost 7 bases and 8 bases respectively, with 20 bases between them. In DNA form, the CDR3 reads TGTGCCAGTACCTCAATCCCGGACATAAAGGGCTACACCTTC. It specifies CASTSIPDIKGYTF.

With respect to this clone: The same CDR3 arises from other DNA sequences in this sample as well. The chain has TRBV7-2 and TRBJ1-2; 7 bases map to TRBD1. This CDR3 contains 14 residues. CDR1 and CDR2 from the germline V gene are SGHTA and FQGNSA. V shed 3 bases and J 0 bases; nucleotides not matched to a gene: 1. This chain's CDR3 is CASSLGTANYGYTF. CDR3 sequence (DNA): TGTGCCAGCAGCTTGGGGACAGCTAACTATGGCTACACCTTC. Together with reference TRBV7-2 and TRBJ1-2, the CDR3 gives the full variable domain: GAGVSQSPSNKVTEKGKDVELRCDPISGHTALYWYRQSLGQGLEFLIYFQGNSAPDKSGLPSDRFSAERTGGSVSTLTIQRTQQEDSAVYLCASSLGTANYGYTFGSGTRLTVV.

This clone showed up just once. CDR3 in amino acids: CASSPRTGPNEKLFF. CDR3 sequence (DNA): TGTGCCAGCTCTCCTCGGACAGGGCCTAATGAAAAACTGTTTTTT. The chain is built from TRBV18 and TRBJ1-4; 8 nucleotides agree with TRBD1. V trimming: 6 bases; J trimming: 3 bases; junction bases outside the gene matches: 6. This CDR3 region has 15 residues. Germline V gene sequence: CDR1 KGHSH, CDR2 LQKENI.

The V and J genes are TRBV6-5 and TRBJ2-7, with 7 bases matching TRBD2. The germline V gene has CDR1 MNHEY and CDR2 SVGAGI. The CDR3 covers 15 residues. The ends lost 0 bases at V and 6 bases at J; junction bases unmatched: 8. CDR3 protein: CASSYSKLGGSEQYF. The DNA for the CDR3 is TGTGCCAGCAGTTACTCGAAGTTGGGGGGGTCCGAGCAGTACTTC.

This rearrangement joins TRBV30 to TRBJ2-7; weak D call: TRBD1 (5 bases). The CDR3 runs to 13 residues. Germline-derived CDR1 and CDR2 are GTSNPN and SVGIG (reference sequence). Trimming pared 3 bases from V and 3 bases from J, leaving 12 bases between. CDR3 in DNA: TGTGCCTGGAGACTCCAGGGCCTCTACGAGCAGTACTTC. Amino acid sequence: CAWRLQGLYEQYF.

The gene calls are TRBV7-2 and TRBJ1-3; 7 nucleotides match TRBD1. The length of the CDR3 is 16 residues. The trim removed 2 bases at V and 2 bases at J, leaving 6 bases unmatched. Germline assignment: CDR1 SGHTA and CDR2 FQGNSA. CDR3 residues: CASSLTGTVTGNTIYF. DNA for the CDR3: TGTGCCAGCAGCTTAACCGGGACAGTAACTGGAAACACCATATATTTT.

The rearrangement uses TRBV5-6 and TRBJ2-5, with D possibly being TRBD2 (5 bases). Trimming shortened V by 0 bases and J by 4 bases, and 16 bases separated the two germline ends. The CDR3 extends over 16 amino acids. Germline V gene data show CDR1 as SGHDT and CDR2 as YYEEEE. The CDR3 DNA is TGTGCCAGCAGCTTGGGACCTCTGCGTGGAGGAGAGACCCAGTACTTC. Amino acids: CASSLGPLRGGETQYF.

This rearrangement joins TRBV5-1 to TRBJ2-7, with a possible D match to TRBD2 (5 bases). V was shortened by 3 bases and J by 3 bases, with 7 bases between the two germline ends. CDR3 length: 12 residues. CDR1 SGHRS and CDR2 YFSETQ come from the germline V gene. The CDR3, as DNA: TGCGCCAGCAGCTCGGACTTCTACGAGCAGTACTTC. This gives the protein CASSSDFYEQYF.